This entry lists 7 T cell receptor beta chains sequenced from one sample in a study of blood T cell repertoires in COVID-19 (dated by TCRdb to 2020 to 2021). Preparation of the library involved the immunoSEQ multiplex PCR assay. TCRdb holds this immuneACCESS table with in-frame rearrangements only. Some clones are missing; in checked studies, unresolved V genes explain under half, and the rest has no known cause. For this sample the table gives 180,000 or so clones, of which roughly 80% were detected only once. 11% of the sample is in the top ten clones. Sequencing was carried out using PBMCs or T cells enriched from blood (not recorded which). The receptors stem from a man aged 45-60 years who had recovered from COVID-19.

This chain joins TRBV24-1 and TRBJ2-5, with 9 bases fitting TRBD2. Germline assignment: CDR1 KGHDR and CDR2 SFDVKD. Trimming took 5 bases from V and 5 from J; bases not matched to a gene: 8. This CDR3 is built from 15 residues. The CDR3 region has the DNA TGTGCCACCAGTGGATCTAGCGGGAAGCGGGAGACCCAGTACTTC. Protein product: CATSGSSGKRETQYF.

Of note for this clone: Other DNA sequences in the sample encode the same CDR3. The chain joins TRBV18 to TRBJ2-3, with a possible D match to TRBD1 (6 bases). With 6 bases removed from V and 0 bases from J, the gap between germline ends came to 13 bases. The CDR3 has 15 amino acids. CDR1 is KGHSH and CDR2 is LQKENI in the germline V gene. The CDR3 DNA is TGTGCCAGCTCGCCCCGGACAGAAAGCACAGATACGCAGTATTTT. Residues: CASSPRTESTDTQYF.

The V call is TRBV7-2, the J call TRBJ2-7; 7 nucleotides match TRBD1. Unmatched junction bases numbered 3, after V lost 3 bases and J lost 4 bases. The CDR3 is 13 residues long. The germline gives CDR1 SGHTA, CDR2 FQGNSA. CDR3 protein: CASSLNRGYEQYF. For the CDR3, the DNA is TGTGCCAGCAGCTTGAACAGGGGTTACGAGCAGTACTTC.

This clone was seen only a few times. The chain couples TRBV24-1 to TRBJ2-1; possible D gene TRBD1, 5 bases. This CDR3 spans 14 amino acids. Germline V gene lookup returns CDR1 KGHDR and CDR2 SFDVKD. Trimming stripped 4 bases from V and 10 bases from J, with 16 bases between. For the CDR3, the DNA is TGTGCCACCAGTGACGACACAGGCCTGGTCGAGCAGTTCTTC. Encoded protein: CATSDDTGLVEQFF.

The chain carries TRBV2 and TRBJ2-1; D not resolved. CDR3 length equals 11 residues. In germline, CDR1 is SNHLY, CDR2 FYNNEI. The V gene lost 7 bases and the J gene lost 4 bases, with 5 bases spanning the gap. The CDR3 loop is CASTRYNEQFF. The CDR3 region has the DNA TGTGCCAGCACCCGTTACAATGAGCAGTTCTTC.

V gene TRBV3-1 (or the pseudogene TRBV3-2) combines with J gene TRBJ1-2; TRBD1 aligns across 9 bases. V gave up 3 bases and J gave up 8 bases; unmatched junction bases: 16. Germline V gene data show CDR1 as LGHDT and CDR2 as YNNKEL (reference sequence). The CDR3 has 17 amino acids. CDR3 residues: CASSHRDRVIIDSGYTF. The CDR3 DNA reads TGTGCCAGCAGCCACCGGGACAGGGTAATAATCGATAGCGGCTACACCTTC.

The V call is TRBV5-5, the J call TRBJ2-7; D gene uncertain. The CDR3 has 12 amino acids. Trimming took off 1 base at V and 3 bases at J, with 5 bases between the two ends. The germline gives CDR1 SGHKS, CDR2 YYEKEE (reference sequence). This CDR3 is CASSLPGYEQYF. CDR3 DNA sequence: TGTGCCAGCAGCTTGCCGGGCTACGAGCAGTACTTC. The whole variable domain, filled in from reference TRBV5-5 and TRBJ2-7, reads DAGVTQSPTHLIKTRGQQVTLRCSPISGHKSVSWYQQVLGQGPQFIFQYYEKEERGRGNFPDRFSARQFPNYSSELNVNALLLGDSALYLCASSLPGYEQYFGPGTRLTVT.